In this sample, the clone carrying this T cell receptor (beta chain) turned up once. Profiling relied on immunoSEQ multiplex PCR, and the TCRdb table lists in-frame clones only, not all of them. This table has 20,000 to 25,000 clones, over 85% appearing once. The data belong to a study of T cells in tuberculosis. Tuberculin skin test and IGRA determined adolescents' latent tuberculosis status at entry. Each donor contributed about 110,000 T cells on average, unsorted. This CDR3 is built from 17 residues. V dropped 4 bases and J dropped 2; count of bases not matched to a gene: 12. The germline gives CDR1 LNHDA, CDR2 SQIVND (reference sequence).

The TCR was taken from a donor aged 10-29 years with latent tuberculosis or without tuberculosis infection. Some clones in this sample may be carry-over from other donors' samples. The chain has TRBV19 and TRBJ1-1; the match to TRBD1 covers 8 bases. Source material: PBMCs. Here the CDR3 DNA reads TGTGCCAGTAGTACCTCTCATCGACAGGGGTTTAACACTGAAGCTTTCTTT. It codes for CASSTSHRQGFNTEAFF.